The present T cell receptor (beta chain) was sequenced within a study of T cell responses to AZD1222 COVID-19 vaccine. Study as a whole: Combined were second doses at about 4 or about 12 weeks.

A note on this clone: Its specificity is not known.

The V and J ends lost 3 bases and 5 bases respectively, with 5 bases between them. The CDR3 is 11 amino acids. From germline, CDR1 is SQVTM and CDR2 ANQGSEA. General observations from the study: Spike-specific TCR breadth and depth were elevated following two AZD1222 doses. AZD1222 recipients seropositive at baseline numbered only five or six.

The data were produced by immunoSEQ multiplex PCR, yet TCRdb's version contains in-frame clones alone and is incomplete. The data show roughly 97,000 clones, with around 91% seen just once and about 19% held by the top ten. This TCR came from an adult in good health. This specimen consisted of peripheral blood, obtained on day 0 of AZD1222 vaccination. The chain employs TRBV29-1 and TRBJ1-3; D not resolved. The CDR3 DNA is TGCAGCGTTGACTCGCGAAACACCATATATTTT. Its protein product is CSVDSRNTIYF.